This TCR beta chain was profiled in a study of response to subunit inactivated influenza vaccine. Trimming left V 4 bases short and J 4 bases short, with 10 bases between. CDR1 is SQVTM and CDR2 is ANQGSEA in the germline V gene. The CDR3 has 12 amino acids. Overall study results and limits: Authors suggested each seasonal influenza vaccination recruits few new T cells.

TCRdb passed the RT-PCR reads through MiXCR, listing each CDR3 protein once. The sample records some 800,000 distinct CDR3 sequences, over 20% being singletons. Worth noting for this clonotype: Its antigen is unknown.

The V call is TRBV29-1, the J call TRBJ2-5, with D hard to call. The receptor was derived from a middle-aged man who received an inactivated influenza vaccine. Material: PBMCs from blood, obtained 5 days after vaccination. The CDR3 nucleotides are TGCAGCGTTGTGGCTAGTTCAGAGACCCAGTACTTC. It is translated as CSVVASSETQYF.